This TCR beta chain was documented in a study of shared clonotypes between healthy human individuals. Study information: The study drew on a couple of women and a few men aged 18 to 49 as donors.

V dropped 6 bases and J dropped 6; count of bases not matched to a gene: 6. This CDR3 spans 16 amino acids. Germline CDR1 and CDR2: SNHLY and FYNNEI. Findings and limits, study-wide: Some naive CD4 clonotypes, roughly 4.7%, turned up in common across a handful of donors.

Only CD45RO-negative cells positively selected for CCR7 counted as naive CD8 cells, so terminally differentiated effector memory CD45RA+ cells were excluded. Of note for this clone: Its antigen is currently unknown.

Sequencing was performed with immunoSEQ multiplex PCR; in TCRdb, only in-frame clones are kept and a portion is missing. The table has 450,000 to 700,000 clones, about 95% seen once. The sequence derives from a woman under 40 in good health. The sequencing sample was made of naive CD8+ T cells sorted from blood. The gene calls are TRBV2 and TRBJ2-4, with TRBD2 matching over 15 bases. CDR3 residues: CASSDGLAGGGNIQYF. The DNA of the CDR3 is TGTGCCAGCAGCGACGGACTAGCGGGAGGGGGAAACATTCAGTACTTC.